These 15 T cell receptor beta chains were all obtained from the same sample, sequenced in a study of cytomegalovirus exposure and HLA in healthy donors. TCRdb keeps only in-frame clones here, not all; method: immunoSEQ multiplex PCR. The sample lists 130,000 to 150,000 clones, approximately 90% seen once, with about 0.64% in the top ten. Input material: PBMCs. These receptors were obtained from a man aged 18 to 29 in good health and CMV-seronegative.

CDR3 sequence: CASSTQRNTEAFF. The CDR3 nucleotides read TGTGCCAGTAGTACCCAGCGGAACACTGAAGCTTTCTTT. The V and J genes are TRBV19 and TRBJ1-1; D remains unclear. Trimming took 4 bases from V and 1 from J, leaving 7 bases between them. From germline, CDR1 is LNHDA and CDR2 SQIVND (reference sequence). The CDR3 extends over 13 amino acids.

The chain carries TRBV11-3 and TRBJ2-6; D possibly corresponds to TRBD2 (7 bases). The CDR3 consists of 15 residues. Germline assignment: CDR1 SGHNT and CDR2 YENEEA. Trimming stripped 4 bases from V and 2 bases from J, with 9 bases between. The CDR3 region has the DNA TGTGCCAGCAGCTGGGGGGGCGCTGGGGCCAACGTCCTGACTTTC. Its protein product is CASSWGGAGANVLTF.

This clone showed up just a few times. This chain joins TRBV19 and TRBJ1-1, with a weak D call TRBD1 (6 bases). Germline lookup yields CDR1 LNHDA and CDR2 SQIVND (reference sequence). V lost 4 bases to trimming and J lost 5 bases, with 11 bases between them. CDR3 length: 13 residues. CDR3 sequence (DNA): TGTGCCAGTAGTACCCAGGGGCCGACTGAAGCTTTCTTT. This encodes CASSTQGPTEAFF.

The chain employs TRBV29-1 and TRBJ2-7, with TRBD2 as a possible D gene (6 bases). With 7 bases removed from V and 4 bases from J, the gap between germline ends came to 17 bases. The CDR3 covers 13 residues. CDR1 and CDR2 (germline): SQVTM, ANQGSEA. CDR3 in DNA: TGCAGCGCCCGGATACTGGCGGGGTACGAGCAGTACTTC. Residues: CSARILAGYEQYF.

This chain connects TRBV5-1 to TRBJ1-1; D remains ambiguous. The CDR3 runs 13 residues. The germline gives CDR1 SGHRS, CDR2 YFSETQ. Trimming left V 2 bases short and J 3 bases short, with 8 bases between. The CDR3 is CASSFQGDTEAFF. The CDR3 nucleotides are TGCGCCAGCAGCTTTCAAGGAGACACTGAAGCTTTCTTT.

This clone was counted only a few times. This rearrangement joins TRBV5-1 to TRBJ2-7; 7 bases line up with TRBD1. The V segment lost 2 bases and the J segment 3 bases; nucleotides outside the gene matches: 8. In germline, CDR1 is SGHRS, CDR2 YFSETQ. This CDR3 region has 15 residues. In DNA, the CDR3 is TGCGCCAGCAGCTTAGCAGGACAGGCACGCTACGAGCAGTACTTC. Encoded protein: CASSLAGQARYEQYF.

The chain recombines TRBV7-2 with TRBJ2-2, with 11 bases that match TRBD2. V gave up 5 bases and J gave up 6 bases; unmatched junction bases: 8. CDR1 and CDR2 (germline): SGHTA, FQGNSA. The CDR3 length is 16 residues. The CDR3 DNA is TGTGCCAGCAGCATCCTAGCGGGAGGAGGGCCCGGGGAGCTGTTTTTT. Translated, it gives CASSILAGGGPGELFF.

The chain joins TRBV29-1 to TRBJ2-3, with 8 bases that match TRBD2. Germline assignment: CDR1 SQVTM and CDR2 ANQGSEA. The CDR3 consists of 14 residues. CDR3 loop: CSISAGGTTDTQYF. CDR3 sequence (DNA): TGCAGTATTAGTGCGGGAGGTACCACAGATACGCAGTATTTT.

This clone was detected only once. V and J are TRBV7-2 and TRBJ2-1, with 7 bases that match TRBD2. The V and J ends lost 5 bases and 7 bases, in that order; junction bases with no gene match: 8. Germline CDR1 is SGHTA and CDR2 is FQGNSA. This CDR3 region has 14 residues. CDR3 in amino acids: CASSPHTAGNEQFF. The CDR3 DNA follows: TGTGCCAGCAGCCCACATACAGCGGGGAATGAGCAGTTCTTC.

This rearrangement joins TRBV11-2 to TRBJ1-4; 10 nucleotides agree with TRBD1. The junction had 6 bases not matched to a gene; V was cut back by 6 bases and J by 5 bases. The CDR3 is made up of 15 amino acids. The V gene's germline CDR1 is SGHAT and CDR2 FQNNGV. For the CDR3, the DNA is TGTGCCAGCAGACGAAGGGACAGGGGAAATGAAAAACTGTTTTTT. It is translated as CASRRRDRGNEKLFF.

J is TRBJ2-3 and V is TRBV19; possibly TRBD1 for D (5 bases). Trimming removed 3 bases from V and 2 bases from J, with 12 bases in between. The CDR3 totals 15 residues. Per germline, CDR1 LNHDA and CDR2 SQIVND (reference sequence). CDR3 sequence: CASSMGQWITDTQYF. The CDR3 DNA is TGTGCCAGTAGTATGGGGCAGTGGATCACAGATACGCAGTATTTT.

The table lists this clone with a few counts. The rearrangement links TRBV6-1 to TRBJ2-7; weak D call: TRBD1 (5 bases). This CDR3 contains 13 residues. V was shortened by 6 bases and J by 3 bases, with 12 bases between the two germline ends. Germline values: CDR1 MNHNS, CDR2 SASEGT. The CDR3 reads CASSGKGFYEQYF. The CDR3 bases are TGTGCCAGCAGCGGAAAGGGGTTCTACGAGCAGTACTTC.

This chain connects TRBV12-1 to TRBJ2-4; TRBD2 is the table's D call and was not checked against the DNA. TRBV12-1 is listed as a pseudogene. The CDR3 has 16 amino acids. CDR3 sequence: CASSFRGNSLRNIQYF. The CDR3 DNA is TGTGCCAGCAGCTTTCGGGGGAATTCTTTGCGAAACATTCAGTACTTC.

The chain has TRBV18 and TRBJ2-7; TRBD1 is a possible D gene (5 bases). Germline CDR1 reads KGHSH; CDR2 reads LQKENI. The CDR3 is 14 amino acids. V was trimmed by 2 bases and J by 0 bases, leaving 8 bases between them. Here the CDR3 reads CASSPDQGSYEQYV. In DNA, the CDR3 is TGTGCCAGCTCACCAGATCAGGGCTCCTACGAGCAGTACGTC.

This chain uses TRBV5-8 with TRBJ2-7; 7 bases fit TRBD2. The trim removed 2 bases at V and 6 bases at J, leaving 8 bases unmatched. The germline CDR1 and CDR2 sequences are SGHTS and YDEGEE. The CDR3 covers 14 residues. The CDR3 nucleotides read TGTGCCAGCAGCTTAGGGGTCGGCGGGAGCGAGCAGTACGTC. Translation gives CASSLGVGGSEQYV.